The 20 T cell receptor beta chains below were found in one sample sequenced in a study of identical twins. TCRdb called the 5' RACE reads again in MiXCR, with one record for every CDR3 protein. The sample contains nearly 200,000 distinct CDR3 sequences, more than 15% of which appear only once. The same sample was also used in a study of T cells expressing NK-cell markers.

Sequenced: CD8+ T cells sorted from blood. The receptors come from a woman aged 18-29 years in good health.

The chain employs TRBV6-2 or TRBV6-3 and TRBJ2-7, with D unclear. Germline-derived CDR1 and CDR2 are MNHEY and SVGEGT. The CDR3 spans 16 residues. V lost 4 bases to trimming and J lost 1 base, with 17 bases between them. This CDR3 is CASSSTQRVLSYEQYF. DNA of the CDR3: TGTGCCAGCAGTTCGACCCAGAGAGTACTATCCTACGAGCAGTACTTC.

This clonotype came up a few times. V is TRBV7-9 and J is TRBJ2-2, with no clear D. The CDR3 loop spans 15 amino acids. V gave up 5 bases and J gave up 1 base, with 11 bases separating them. From germline, CDR1 is SEHNR and CDR2 FQNEAQ (reference sequence). CDR3 in DNA: TGTGCCAGCAGCCTCGATATAGGGAACACCGGGGAGCTGTTTTTT. Its translation: CASSLDIGNTGELFF.

This clonotype has a handful of counts. J is TRBJ2-1 and V is TRBV12-3 or TRBV12-4, with D possibly being TRBD2 (5 bases). Deletions cut 2 bases from V and 5 bases from J, with 16 bases between. There are 16 residues in the CDR3. The DNA for the CDR3 is TGTGCCAGCAGTTTATTTGGCGGCGGGCCCCACAATGAGCAGTTCTTC. Translated, it gives CASSLFGGGPHNEQFF.

The chain has TRBV5-6 and TRBJ2-7; D tentatively fits TRBD1 or TRBD2 (5 bases each). Trimming left V 2 bases short and J 4 bases short, with 13 bases between. Germline V gene data show CDR1 as SGHDT and CDR2 as YYEEEE. This CDR3 has 14 residues. CDR3 loop: CASSFGAPAYEQYF. The CDR3 DNA reads as TGTGCCAGCAGCTTCGGGGCGCCGGCTTACGAGCAGTACTTC.

This rearrangement joins TRBV4-2 to TRBJ2-3, with 13 bases lining up with TRBD2. The J segment lost 2 bases and the V segment lost 1 base, leaving 3 bases of the junction unmatched. The CDR3 has 17 amino acids. Germline V CDR1 and CDR2: LGHNA, YNFKEQ. The CDR3 loop reads CASSQGTSGGPTDTQYF. The CDR3 DNA reads as TGTGCCAGCAGCCAAGGGACTAGCGGGGGTCCCACAGATACGCAGTATTTT.

The chain uses TRBV9 and TRBJ2-1; D might be TRBD1 (6 bases). CDR3 length: 15 amino acids. Germline V gene sequence: CDR1 SGDLS, CDR2 YYNGEE. V dropped 1 base and J dropped 8 bases, with 16 bases sitting between them. The CDR3 reads CASSVYQGSSDEQFF. For the CDR3, the DNA is TGTGCCAGCAGCGTATATCAGGGGAGTAGCGATGAGCAGTTCTTC.

V usage is TRBV6-2 or TRBV6-3 and J usage is TRBJ2-7; D is unclear. V lost 8 bases and J lost 5, with 19 bases in between. The CDR3 is 14 residues long. Germline loops: CDR1 MNHEY, CDR2 SVGEGT. The DNA of the CDR3 is TGTGCCAGCCATTTCAGACTCCGCCTGGACGAGCAGTACTTC. It is translated as CASHFRLRLDEQYF.

This rearrangement joins TRBV20-1 to TRBJ2-2; D gene uncertain. Trimming removed 2 bases from V and 0 bases from J, with 13 bases in between. The CDR3 runs 16 residues. The germline CDR1 and CDR2 sequences are DFQATT and SNEGSKA (reference sequence). The CDR3 loop reads CSARSMVEANTGELFF. CDR3 coding DNA: TGCAGTGCTAGATCAATGGTAGAGGCGAACACCGGGGAGCTGTTTTTT.

The chain has TRBV28 and TRBJ2-7; D unresolved. The germline V gene encodes CDR1 MDHEN and CDR2 SYDVKM. V lost 7 bases and J 6 bases, leaving 10 bases between the germline ends. The CDR3 has 11 residues. CDR3 nucleotide sequence: TGTGCCAGCAATGATTCCCTCGAGCAGTACTTC. It encodes CASNDSLEQYF. Variable domain in full (rest from reference TRBV28 and TRBJ2-7): DVKVTQSSRYLVKRTGEKVFLECVQDMDHENMFWYRQDPGLGLRLIYFSYDVKMKEKGDIPEGYSVSREKKERFSLILESASTNQTSMYLCASNDSLEQYFGPGTRLTVT.

This clonotype appeared a few times. This chain links TRBV20-1 with TRBJ2-1, with D possibly matching TRBD2 (6 bases). CDR3 length: 15 amino acids. Germline CDR1 reads DFQATT; CDR2 reads SNEGSKA (reference sequence). V lost 6 bases to trimming and J lost 2 bases, with 17 bases between them. CDR3 sequence: CSAISGSDTYNEQFF. CDR3 coding DNA: TGCAGTGCCATAAGCGGGTCGGACACCTACAATGAGCAGTTCTTC.

This rearrangement joins TRBV6-5 to TRBJ1-2; TRBD1 might be the D (6 bases). This CDR3 region has 14 residues. Germline CDR1 is MNHEY and CDR2 is SVGAGI. V was shortened by 3 bases and J by 5 bases, with 13 bases between the two germline ends. The CDR3 loop reads CASSYLAGDYGYTF. CDR3 DNA sequence: TGTGCCAGCAGTTATTTGGCAGGGGATTATGGCTACACCTTC.

This clonotype was seen a few times. The V and J genes are TRBV5-6 and TRBJ2-3, with TRBD1 as a possible D gene (6 bases). The germline V gene encodes CDR1 SGHDT and CDR2 YYEEEE. The CDR3 is 13 amino acids. V was trimmed by 4 bases and J by 8 bases, leaving 14 bases between them. In DNA form, the CDR3 reads TGTGCCAGCAGCCTGGTCATAGGGGGTACGCAGTATTTT. Translated, it gives CASSLVIGGTQYF.

The sample holds a few counts of this clonotype. The CDR3 is CASSEDAGAIGELFF. As DNA, the CDR3 is TGTGCCAGCAGTGAAGATGCAGGGGCGATCGGGGAGCTGTTTTTT. This chain links TRBV2 with TRBJ2-2; the D gene is possibly TRBD1 (6 bases). V lost 1 base, J lost 7 bases, and 13 bases lay in between. CDR1 SNHLY and CDR2 FYNNEI come from the germline V gene. The CDR3 runs to 15 residues.

The V call is TRBV13, the J call TRBJ2-7, with TRBD1 matching 9 bases. The V gene end was trimmed by 10 bases and the J gene end by 2 bases; junction bases not matched to a gene: 9. The CDR3 spans 14 residues. The V gene's germline CDR1 is PRHDT and CDR2 FYEKMQ (reference sequence). In nucleotides, the CDR3 is TGTGCCACCCTTCGGACAGGGGAGACCTACGAGCAGTACTTC. Its translation is CATLRTGETYEQYF.

J is TRBJ1-5 and V is TRBV9; 9 nucleotides agree with TRBD1. CDR3 length: 14 amino acids. The germline gives CDR1 SGDLS, CDR2 YYNGEE. The trim removed 3 bases at V and 6 bases at J, leaving 4 bases unmatched. CDR3 sequence: CASSAGTGFQPQHF. The CDR3 DNA is TGTGCCAGCAGCGCCGGGACAGGGTTTCAGCCCCAGCATTTT.

The chain couples TRBV29-1 to TRBJ2-5; TRBD2 aligns across 7 bases. Germline V lookup: CDR1 SQVTM, CDR2 ANQGSEA. The CDR3 sequence is 13 residues long. Germline trimming cut 1 base from V and 2 bases from J; bases unmatched to any gene: 1. CDR3 sequence reads: CSVEGTRQETQYF. As DNA, the CDR3 is TGCAGCGTTGAAGGGACTAGGCAAGAGACCCAGTACTTC.

This clonotype was seen a handful of times. The chain links TRBV4-3 to TRBJ2-1, with 12 bases aligning to TRBD2. The CDR3 spans 16 residues. Per germline, CDR1 LGHNA and CDR2 YSLEER. Germline trimming cut 4 bases from V and 3 bases from J; bases unmatched to any gene: 4. This CDR3 is CASSRETSGSYNEQFF. The CDR3 nucleotides are TGCGCCAGCAGCCGAGAGACTAGCGGGAGCTACAATGAGCAGTTCTTC.

The V and J genes are TRBV12-3 or TRBV12-4 and TRBJ2-7; D unresolved. V was trimmed by 0 bases and J by 4 bases, leaving 10 bases between them. The CDR3 is made up of 14 amino acids. In DNA, the CDR3 is TGTGCCAGCAGTTTAGCCGGACCCTCGTACGAGCAGTACTTC. As protein: CASSLAGPSYEQYF.

This clonotype was counted many times. The J gene is TRBJ1-1, the V gene TRBV14; D is unresolved. Germline CDR1 reads SGHDN; CDR2 reads FVKESK. Trimming removed 5 bases at V and 3 bases at J, with 4 bases between. This CDR3 is built from 11 residues. The CDR3 spells CASSAHTEAFF. The CDR3 coding sequence is TGTGCCAGCAGCGCCCACACTGAAGCTTTCTTT.

J is TRBJ1-4 and V is TRBV15, with D perhaps TRBD1 (5 bases). Germline CDR1 is LNHNV and CDR2 is YYDKDF (reference sequence). V gave up 0 bases and J gave up 5 bases, with 16 bases separating them. The CDR3 spans 17 residues. The CDR3 DNA sequence: TGTGCCACCAGCAGAGATCTGGGGCCCAACGTGAATGAAAAACTGTTTTTT. Translated: CATSRDLGPNVNEKLFF. The variable domain in full, completed from reference TRBV15 and TRBJ1-4, reads DAMVIQNPRYQVTQFGKPVTLSCSQTLNHNVMYWYQQKSSQAPKLLFHYYDKDFNNEADTPDNFQSRRPNTSFCFLDIRSPGLGDTAMYLCATSRDLGPNVNEKLFFGSGTQLSVL.